This T cell receptor (beta chain) was obtained from a study of vaccination effects on CD4 cells after COVID-19. Overall study results and limits: There were few convalescent patients in the study and no early post-infection timepoints. At late timepoints after vaccination, vaccine- and infection-induced clones shrank markedly. Spike-reactive clones present post-vaccine in convalescents were predominantly new vaccine-induced clones.

The protocol was immunoSEQ multiplex PCR, while the TCRdb copy is restricted to in-frame clones and leaves out a portion. The sample carries under 60,000 clones, more than 65% recorded once. Regarding this clone: Antigen specificity is unknown.

Sequencing was preceded by expansion of antigen-specific CD4+ T cells with viral peptide pools in the ViraFEST assay. With 10 to 11 days of culture completed, CD4+ T cells were isolated. Infection with SARS-CoV-2 occurred in the person between March and December 2020, and PCR confirmed it. Stimulation with an HIV-1 Nef peptide pool defined the negative control culture. The CDR3 totals 14 residues. The V and J ends lost 5 bases and 1 base, in that order; junction bases with no gene match: 3. Germline V lookup: CDR1 SQVTM, CDR2 ANQGSEA. The sequence was collected from a human donor who had a prior SARS-CoV-2 infection. The source material was CD4+ T cells from PBMCs cultured with HIV peptides, sampled before COVID-19 vaccination. Specified subset: HIV-1 Nef peptide pool negative control/reference culture. The V call is TRBV29-1, the J call TRBJ2-7, with 12 bases lining up with TRBD2. CDR3 region: CSVRGLAGSYEQYF. The CDR3 DNA follows: TGCAGCGTTCGGGGACTAGCGGGTTCCTACGAGCAGTACTTC.